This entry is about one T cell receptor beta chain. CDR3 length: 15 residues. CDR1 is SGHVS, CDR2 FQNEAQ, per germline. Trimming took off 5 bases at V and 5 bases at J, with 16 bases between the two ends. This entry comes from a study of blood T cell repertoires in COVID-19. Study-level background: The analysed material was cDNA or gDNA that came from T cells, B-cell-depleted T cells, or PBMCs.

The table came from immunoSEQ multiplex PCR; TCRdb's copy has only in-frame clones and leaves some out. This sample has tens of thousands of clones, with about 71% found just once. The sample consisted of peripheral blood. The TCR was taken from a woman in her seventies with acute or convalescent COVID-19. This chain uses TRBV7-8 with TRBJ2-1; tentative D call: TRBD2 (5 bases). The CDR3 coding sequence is TGTGCCAGCAGCCGGGGTCTCCCAGGAAACAATGAGCAGTTCTTC. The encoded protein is CASSRGLPGNNEQFF. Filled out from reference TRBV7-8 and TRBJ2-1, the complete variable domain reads GAGVSQSPRYKVAKRGQDVALRCDPISGHVSLFWYQQALGQGPEFLTYFQNEAQLDKSGLPSDRFFAERPEGSVSTLKIQRTQQEDSAVYLCASSRGLPGNNEQFFGPGTRLTVL.